A single sample is the source of the 13 T cell receptor beta chains below, sequenced in a study of T cell responses to AZD1222 COVID-19 vaccine. Libraries were prepared by immunoSEQ multiplex PCR; TCRdb keeps only in-frame clonotypes and omits some of them. The repertoire consists of approximately 170,000 clones, with more than 85% occurring once and the leading ten covering about 4.5%. This material consisted of peripheral blood, taken on day 0 of AZD1222 vaccination. The source is an adult in good health.

The V call is TRBV9, the J call TRBJ2-7; TRBD2 matches at 8 bases. The length of the CDR3 is 15 residues. Trimming removed 2 bases from V and 6 bases from J; junction bases left unmatched: 10. CDR1 and CDR2 from the germline V gene are SGDLS and YYNGEE. CDR3 coding DNA: TGTGCCAGCAGCGTTGGGCTAGCGGGTTCCGGCGAGCAGTACTTC. It yields the protein CASSVGLAGSGEQYF.

V gene TRBV2 combines with J gene TRBJ2-3, with TRBD2 as a possible D gene (6 bases). The CDR3 is made up of 14 amino acids. Between the trimmed V and J ends, which lost 7 bases and 0 bases, there was a span of 11 bases. Germline CDR1 and CDR2: SNHLY and FYNNEI. The CDR3 bases are TGTGCCAGCATGGGGGGACGTAGCACAGATACGCAGTATTTT. Amino acids: CASMGGRSTDTQYF. The full variable domain, rest sourced from reference TRBV2 and TRBJ2-3, is EPEVTQTPSHQVTQMGQEVILRCVPISNHLYFYWYRQILGQKVEFLVSFYNNEISEKSEIFDDQFSVERPDGSNFTLKIRSTKLEDSAMYFCASMGGRSTDTQYFGPGTRLTVL.

The CDR3 DNA sequence: TGTGCCAGCAGCCAAGACCCCTACGATGGCAATCAGCCCCAGCATTTT. This codes for CASSQDPYDGNQPQHF. V and J are TRBV4-2 and TRBJ1-5; D not resolved. The V gene's germline CDR1 is LGHNA and CDR2 YNFKEQ. This CDR3 contains 16 residues. Trimming cost V 0 bases and J 2 bases, with 11 bases left between them.

This clone occurred once. The chain couples TRBV11-2 to TRBJ1-2; D perhaps matches TRBD1 (5 bases). The germline V gene encodes CDR1 SGHAT and CDR2 FQNNGV. Trimming left V 3 bases short and J 8 bases short, with 10 bases between. The CDR3 length is 12 residues. CDR3 protein: CASSFGGGGYTF. CDR3 bases: TGTGCCAGCAGCTTCGGGGGGGGAGGCTACACCTTC.

The chain combines TRBV10-1 with TRBJ1-1; tentatively, D is TRBD1 (6 bases). The CDR3 covers 12 residues. Trimming left V 3 bases short and J 4 bases short, with 6 bases between. CDR1 and CDR2 (germline): WNHNN, SYGVQD (reference sequence). The CDR3 spells CASSDRGTEAFF. The CDR3, as DNA: TGCGCCAGCAGTGACAGGGGCACTGAAGCTTTCTTT.

V and J are TRBV9 and TRBJ2-1; D gene unclear. Germline assignment: CDR1 SGDLS and CDR2 YYNGEE. The CDR3 has 15 amino acids. The V end was cut by 0 bases, the J end by 2 bases, with 9 bases between. The CDR3 DNA reads TGTGCCAGCAGCGTAGTGCCTGGGCCCTACAATGAGCAGTTCTTC. Its translation: CASSVVPGPYNEQFF.

The V gene is TRBV19, the J gene TRBJ2-3; D unresolved. Germline values: CDR1 LNHDA, CDR2 SQIVND (reference sequence). Trimming pared 11 bases from V and 0 bases from J, leaving 12 bases between. The CDR3 is 13 amino acids. In nucleotides, the CDR3 is TGTGCCCCCGGGCCGTACAGCACAGATACGCAGTATTTT. Its translation is CAPGPYSTDTQYF.

This clone has a handful of counts. The J gene is TRBJ1-2, the V gene TRBV27; 9 positions agree with TRBD1. The CDR3 runs 14 residues. The V segment lost 5 bases and the J segment 7 bases; nucleotides outside the gene matches: 8. The germline CDR1 and CDR2 sequences are MNHEY and SMNVEV (reference sequence). The CDR3 sequence: CASSPAGTGFGYTF. The CDR3 region has the DNA TGTGCCAGCAGTCCCGCCGGGACAGGGTTTGGCTACACCTTC.

V usage is TRBV10-1 and J usage is TRBJ2-7, with D maybe TRBD2 (6 bases). Trimming shortened V by 5 bases and J by 1 base, and 9 bases separated the two germline ends. Germline V lookup: CDR1 WNHNN, CDR2 SYGVQD (reference sequence). CDR3 length: 13 residues. The CDR3 DNA reads TGCGCCAGCAGTTCCGGGGGATCCTACGAGCAGTACTTC. Protein sequence: CASSSGGSYEQYF.

The rearrangement links TRBV5-1 to TRBJ2-7; TRBD2 aligns across 8 bases. V shed 0 bases and J 5 bases; nucleotides not matched to a gene: 7. From germline, CDR1 is SGHRS and CDR2 YFSETQ. The CDR3 has 15 amino acids. This chain's CDR3 is CASSLVRREGNEQYF. CDR3 nucleotides: TGCGCCAGCAGCTTGGTCAGACGGGAGGGTAACGAGCAGTACTTC. The full variable domain, in which reference TRBV5-1 and TRBJ2-7 provide the parts outside the CDR3, is KAGVTQTPRYLIKTRGQQVTLSCSPISGHRSVSWYQQTPGQGLQFLFEYFSETQRNKGNFPGRFSGRQFSNSRSEMNVSTLELGDSALYLCASSLVRREGNEQYFGPGTRLTVT.

The table lists this clone with a few counts. This rearrangement joins TRBV5-4 to TRBJ1-1, with TRBD1 as a possible D gene (5 bases). From germline, CDR1 is SGHNT and CDR2 YYREEE (reference sequence). Trimming cost V 4 bases and J 0 bases, with 10 bases left between them. The CDR3 is made up of 14 amino acids. The chain's CDR3 is CASSGWGVNTEAFF. CDR3 sequence (DNA): TGTGCCAGCAGCGGTTGGGGGGTGAACACTGAAGCTTTCTTT.

The table lists this clone with a few counts. The chain couples TRBV5-1 to TRBJ2-2; D is uncertain. The CDR3 totals 14 residues. Trimming stripped 0 bases from V and 3 bases from J, with 6 bases between. Germline CDR1 and CDR2: SGHRS and YFSETQ. The CDR3 nucleotides are TGCGCCAGCAGCTTGGTACCGTACACCGGGGAGCTGTTTTTT. Its translation is CASSLVPYTGELFF.

V usage is TRBV5-6 and J usage is TRBJ1-2; TRBD1 matches at 8 bases. V lost 4 bases and J lost 4; bases outside the gene matches: 12. Germline CDR1 reads SGHDT; CDR2 reads YYEEEE. The CDR3 runs 16 residues. The CDR3, as DNA: TGTGCCAGCAGCAGGGCCTCCGGGACAGGCCCCTATGGCTACACCTTC. As protein: CASSRASGTGPYGYTF.